The 7 T cell receptor beta chains below come from one sample, sequenced in a study of blood T cell repertoires in COVID-19. Using immunoSEQ multiplex PCR, the repertoire was profiled, and TCRdb retains in-frame clones only, with some absent. Among more than 300,000 clones listed, 65% to 90% were seen once. Sequenced input: PBMCs or T cells enriched from blood (not recorded which). The receptors come from a man younger than 45 who had recovered from COVID-19.

The chain combines TRBV7-9 with TRBJ2-3; 7 bases align to TRBD2. The V gene end was trimmed by 5 bases and the J gene end by 1 base; junction bases not matched to a gene: 9. The CDR3 is 16 residues long. Germline V gene data show CDR1 as SEHNR and CDR2 as FQNEAQ (reference sequence). The CDR3 DNA reads as TGTGCCAGCAGCCCAATAAAGCGGGATGGCACAGATACGCAGTATTTT. Protein sequence: CASSPIKRDGTDTQYF.

This clone was counted at least ten times. V is TRBV5-1 and J is TRBJ1-2, with D possibly being TRBD1 (5 bases). The V gene's germline CDR1 is SGHRS and CDR2 YFSETQ. The CDR3 consists of 13 residues. Trimming took 0 bases from V and 3 from J, leaving 6 bases between them. The CDR3 protein is CASSLAQDYGYTF. The CDR3 DNA follows: TGCGCCAGCAGCTTGGCACAGGACTATGGCTACACCTTC.

The J gene is TRBJ1-1, the V gene TRBV4-1; tentatively, D is TRBD1 (5 bases). V shed 4 bases and J shed 0 bases, with 9 bases lying between them. Germline-derived CDR1 and CDR2 are MGHRA and YSYEKL. This CDR3 has 14 residues. CDR3 amino acids: CASSPRGLNTEAFF. Written as DNA, the CDR3 is TGCGCCAGCAGCCCGCGGGGACTGAACACTGAAGCTTTCTTT.

The gene calls are TRBV7-2 and TRBJ1-3; 9 bases map to TRBD1. Germline V CDR1 and CDR2: SGHTA, FQGNSA. Trimming cost V 2 bases and J 12 bases; bases outside gene matches: 14. The CDR3 sequence is 16 residues long. For the CDR3, the DNA is TGTGCCAGCAGCTTAAACCCGACAGGGGGGGCTTCTGGCATATATTTT. Its protein product is CASSLNPTGGASGIYF. The full variable domain, in which reference TRBV7-2 and TRBJ1-3 provide the parts outside the CDR3, is GAGVSQSPSNKVTEKGKDVELRCDPISGHTALYWYRQSLGQGLEFLIYFQGNSAPDKSGLPSDRFSAERTGGSVSTLTIQRTQQEDSAVYLCASSLNPTGGASGIYFGEGSWLTVV.

The chain employs TRBV27 and TRBJ1-1; the D gene is possibly TRBD1 (5 bases). Germline lookup yields CDR1 MNHEY and CDR2 SMNVEV (reference sequence). V was clipped by 2 bases and J by 9 bases, with 13 bases between them. This CDR3 is built from 13 residues. The CDR3 loop reads CASSLAMTAQAFF. CDR3 bases: TGTGCCAGCAGTTTAGCAATGACAGCGCAAGCTTTCTTT.

V is TRBV5-5 and J is TRBJ1-4; D is possibly TRBD1 (6 bases). CDR1 SGHKS and CDR2 YYEKEE come from the germline V gene (reference sequence). The CDR3 length is 15 residues. The V and J ends lost 4 bases and 8 bases respectively, with 18 bases between them. The CDR3 reads CASSPPGHIGEKLFF. CDR3 coding DNA: TGTGCCAGCAGCCCCCCGGGACATATAGGGGAAAAACTGTTTTTT.

The chain links TRBV7-2 to TRBJ2-2; 10 positions agree with TRBD2. The V and J ends lost 4 bases and 8 bases, in that order; junction bases with no gene match: 10. The CDR3 spans 16 residues. From germline, CDR1 is SGHTA and CDR2 FQGNSA. This chain's CDR3 is CASSYLAGVMIGELFF. The CDR3 DNA sequence: TGTGCCAGCAGCTATCTAGCGGGAGTCATGATTGGGGAGCTGTTTTTT.